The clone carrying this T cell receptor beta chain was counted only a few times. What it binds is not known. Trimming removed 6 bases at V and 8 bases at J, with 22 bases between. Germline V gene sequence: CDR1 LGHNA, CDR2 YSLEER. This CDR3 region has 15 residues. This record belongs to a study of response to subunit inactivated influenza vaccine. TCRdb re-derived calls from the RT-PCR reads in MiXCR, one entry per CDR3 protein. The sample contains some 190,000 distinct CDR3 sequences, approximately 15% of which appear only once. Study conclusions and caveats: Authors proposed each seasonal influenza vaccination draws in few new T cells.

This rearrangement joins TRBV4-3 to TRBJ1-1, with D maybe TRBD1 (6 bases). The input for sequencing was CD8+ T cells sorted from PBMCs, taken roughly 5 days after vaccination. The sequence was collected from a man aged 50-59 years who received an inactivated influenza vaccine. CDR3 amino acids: CASRLSREPDREAFF. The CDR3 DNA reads TGCGCCAGCAGATTAAGTCGGGAGCCCGACAGGGAAGCTTTCTTT.